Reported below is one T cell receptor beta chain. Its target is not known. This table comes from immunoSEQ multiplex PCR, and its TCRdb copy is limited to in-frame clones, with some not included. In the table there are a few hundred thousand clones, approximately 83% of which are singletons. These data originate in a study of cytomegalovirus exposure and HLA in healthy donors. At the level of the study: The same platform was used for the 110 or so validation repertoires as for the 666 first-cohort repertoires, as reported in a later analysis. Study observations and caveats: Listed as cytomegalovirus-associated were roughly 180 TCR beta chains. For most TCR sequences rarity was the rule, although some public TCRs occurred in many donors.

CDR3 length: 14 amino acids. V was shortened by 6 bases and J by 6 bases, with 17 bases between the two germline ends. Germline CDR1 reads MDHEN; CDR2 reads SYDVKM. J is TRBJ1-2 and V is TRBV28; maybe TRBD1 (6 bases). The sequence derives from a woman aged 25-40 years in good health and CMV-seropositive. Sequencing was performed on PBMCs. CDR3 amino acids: CASSQTTGLHGYTF. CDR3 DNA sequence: TGTGCCAGCAGCCAGACGACAGGCTTACATGGCTACACCTTC.